This T cell receptor (beta chain) was profiled in a study of shared clonotypes between healthy human individuals. The sample holds one count of this clone. At the DNA level, this CDR3 is encoded by other sequences in the same sample as well. The CDR3 is made up of 13 amino acids. V was clipped by 4 bases and J by 4 bases, with 8 bases between them. CDR1 is MDHEN, CDR2 SYDVKM, per germline. Generated by immunoSEQ multiplex PCR, the TCRdb table keeps only in-frame clones and is missing some. The table has millions of clones, about 95% seen once. Naive CD8 cells lacked CD45RO, underwent positive selection for CCR7 and left out terminally differentiated effector memory CD45RA+ cells.

The TCR comes from a man aged 18 to 29 in good health. Sequencing used naive CD8+ T cells sorted from blood. This rearrangement joins TRBV28 to TRBJ1-5; perhaps TRBD1 as D (5 bases). The DNA for the CDR3 is TGTGCCAGCAGTTCTGGGGGTAATCAGCCCCAGCATTTT. Translating it yields CASSSGGNQPQHF.